The 8 T cell receptor beta chains given below trace back to one sample, sequenced in a study of blood T cells in healthy people across ages. Primers used in a second PCR of roughly 6 to 12 cycles were a sample-barcoded 5' primer and a J-beta primer mix. MiXCR was run by TCRdb on the 5' RACE reads, yielding one entry per CDR3 protein. The sample has hundreds of thousands of distinct CDR3 sequences, around 38% seen once; the top ten hold around 30%. Sequencing was performed on blood. These receptors were taken from a man at least 80 years old in good health.

This clonotype was seen repeatedly, ten times or more. The J gene is TRBJ2-3, the V gene TRBV11-3; D ambiguous. CDR1 SGHNT and CDR2 YENEEA come from the germline V gene. The CDR3 is 14 amino acids. V was pared by 0 bases and J by 8 bases, with 12 bases between. The CDR3 coding sequence is TGTGCCAGCAGCTTAGATCAGAGCCTTGGTACGCAGTATTTT. It specifies CASSLDQSLGTQYF.

V gene TRBV25-1 combines with J gene TRBJ2-5; 11 nucleotides align to TRBD2. The CDR3 has 15 residues. Trimming took 3 bases from V and 4 from J; bases not matched to a gene: 4. Germline values: CDR1 MGHDK, CDR2 SYGVNS. As DNA, the CDR3 is TGTGCCAGCAGTGACCAAGGACTAGCGGGAGAGACCCAGTACTTC. Protein: CASSDQGLAGETQYF.

This clonotype was seen ten or more times. This rearrangement joins TRBV20-1 to TRBJ2-1; 7 bases map to TRBD2. CDR3 length: 14 amino acids. Trimming at V came to 3 bases and at J to 8 bases, leaving 10 bases not matched to a gene. CDR1 DFQATT and CDR2 SNEGSKA come from the germline V gene (reference sequence). CDR3 protein: CSARTIAGWDEQFF. The CDR3 DNA sequence: TGCAGTGCTAGGACCATAGCGGGCTGGGATGAGCAGTTCTTC.

The CDR3 nucleotides read TGTGCCAGCAGCTCCCCGGCCCGGGGCAATGAAAAACTGTTTTTT. It yields the protein CASSSPARGNEKLFF. The chain combines TRBV27 with TRBJ1-4; D perhaps matches TRBD1 (5 bases). Per the germline V gene, CDR1 is MNHEY and CDR2 is SMNVEV (reference sequence). The CDR3 loop spans 15 amino acids. Trimming took off 6 bases at V and 5 bases at J, with 16 bases between the two ends.

This clonotype was counted at least ten times. The V and J genes are TRBV29-1 and TRBJ2-5, with D perhaps matching TRBD1 (6 bases). The V gene's germline CDR1 is SQVTM and CDR2 ANQGSEA. The V end lost 8 bases, the J end lost 0 bases, and 10 bases lay between the germline ends. The CDR3 covers 12 residues. CDR3 DNA sequence: TGCAGCTGGGGGCAGAACCAAGAGACCCAGTACTTC. It codes for CSWGQNQETQYF.

Comments on this clonotype: One end of the junction fails to match germline, which may point to a read error. The chain combines TRBV6-1 with TRBJ2-3, with 11 bases aligning to TRBD2. CDR1 is MNHNS, CDR2 SASEGT, per germline. This CDR3 comprises 15 residues. The CDR3 nucleotides read TGTGCCGGCAGGGAGAGTAGCGGGGGGGCCAGGACGCAGTATTTT. It encodes CAGRESSGGARTQYF.

This sequence joins TRBV20-1 and TRBJ2-1; 11 bases line up with TRBD2. V lost 6 bases and J lost 0; bases outside the gene matches: 4. This CDR3 has 15 residues. From germline, CDR1 is DFQATT and CDR2 SNEGSKA (reference sequence). The DNA of the CDR3 is TGCAGTGCGGGGACTAGCGGTCTCTCCTACAATGAGCAGTTCTTC. This codes for CSAGTSGLSYNEQFF.

This clonotype occurred many times. The rearrangement uses TRBV5-1 and TRBJ2-7, with 7 bases fitting TRBD1. With V trimmed by 0 bases and J by 6 bases, 9 bases remained unmatched. CDR3 length equals 15 residues. In germline, CDR1 is SGHRS, CDR2 YFSETQ. For the CDR3, the DNA is TGCGCCAGCAGCTTGGTACAGGGGAGCCGGGGCGAGCAGTACTTC. Residues: CASSLVQGSRGEQYF.